The rows below give T cell receptor beta chains drawn from one sample of a study of T-cell reconstitution after alpha-beta-depleted transplantation in children. TCRdb used MiXCR to reprocess the PCR reads, holding one entry per CDR3 protein. Of around 530,000 distinct CDR3 sequences listed, approximately 30% are singletons. Here the sequenced sample was PBMCs from the stem cell graft donor, taken from the stem cell graft. The receptors stem from a human donor who donated a stem cell graft to a child with aplastic anemia. The CDR3 runs from the conserved cysteine through the conserved F or W. Each record gives: CDR3 DNA, CDR3 protein, V gene, J gene, CDR3 length, clone size, D gene. The D gene is left open where the match is weak. Some rows have no size entry. The others give once, few or many, or a class for an expanded clone.

CDR3 DNA: TGCAGCCACGGGACTAGCGGCACAGATACGCAGTATTTT
CDR3 protein: CSHGTSGTDTQYF
V gene: TRBV29-1
J gene: TRBJ2-3
CDR3 length: 13
clone size: NA
D gene: TRBD2

CDR3 DNA: TGTGCCAGCAGCCCGGACAGGGGTTGGAATGAGCAGTTCTTC
CDR3 protein: CASSPDRGWNEQFF
V gene: TRBV25-1
J gene: TRBJ2-1
CDR3 length: 14
clone size: NA
D gene: TRBD1

CDR3 DNA: TGTGCCAGCAGCGAAAAGGTCCCACAGCGGGAGGACTACGAGCAGTACTTC
CDR3 protein: CASSEKVPQREDYEQYF
V gene: TRBV7-3
J gene: TRBJ2-7
CDR3 length: 17
clone size: NA
D gene: TRBD2

CDR3 DNA: TGTGCCAGCAGCTTAACAACTAGCGGGAGGGCAAGCTCCTACAATGAGCAGTTCTTC
CDR3 protein: CASSLTTSGRASSYNEQFF
V gene: TRBV7-3
J gene: TRBJ2-1
CDR3 length: 19
clone size: NA
D gene: TRBD2

CDR3 DNA: TGCAGTGCTCCCGAACTTAGCGGACCGACACCAAGCACAGATACGCAGTATTTT
CDR3 protein: CSAPELSGPTPSTDTQYF
V gene: TRBV20-1
J gene: TRBJ2-3
CDR3 length: 18
clone size: few
D gene: NA

CDR3 DNA: TGTGCCAGCAGCCTAAACAGGGGTGTTGACAATGAGCAGTTCTTC
CDR3 protein: CASSLNRGVDNEQFF
V gene: TRBV4-2
J gene: TRBJ2-1
CDR3 length: 15
clone size: NA
D gene: TRBD1

CDR3 DNA: TGCAGCGTTGTATCCACTGGGGCCAACGTCCTGACTTTC
CDR3 protein: CSVVSTGANVLTF
V gene: TRBV29-1
J gene: TRBJ2-6
CDR3 length: 13
clone size: few
D gene: NA

CDR3 DNA: TGTGCCAGCAGCGTAGCTACAGATACGCAGTATTTT
CDR3 protein: CASSVATDTQYF
V gene: TRBV9
J gene: TRBJ2-3
CDR3 length: 12
clone size: few
D gene: NA

CDR3 DNA: TGTGCCATCAGTGGGGTAACGGGCTACACCTTC
CDR3 protein: CAISGVTGYTF
V gene: TRBV10-3
J gene: TRBJ1-2
CDR3 length: 11
clone size: NA
D gene: NA

CDR3 DNA: TGTGCCACCAGCAGAGAGGAGAACACTGAAGCTTTCTTT
CDR3 protein: CATSREENTEAFF
V gene: TRBV15
J gene: TRBJ1-1
CDR3 length: 13
clone size: NA
D gene: NA

CDR3 DNA: TGTGCCAGCAGTTTATCAGGGGCGTGGACCTCTGGGGCCAACGTCCTGACTTTC
CDR3 protein: CASSLSGAWTSGANVLTF
V gene: TRBV12-3/TRBV12-4
J gene: TRBJ2-6
CDR3 length: 18
clone size: NA
D gene: NA

CDR3 DNA: TGCGCCAGCAGCATTCCCGGGACAGGGGGCATCGGGGAGCTGTTTTTT
CDR3 protein: CASSIPGTGGIGELFF
V gene: TRBV5-1
J gene: TRBJ2-2
CDR3 length: 16
clone size: NA
D gene: TRBD1

CDR3 DNA: TGTGCCAGCAGTTTCCGGGACAGGGGGCATGAGCAGTTCTTC
CDR3 protein: CASSFRDRGHEQFF
V gene: TRBV12-3/TRBV12-4
J gene: TRBJ2-1
CDR3 length: 14
clone size: few
D gene: TRBD1

CDR3 DNA: TGTGCCAGCAGCTTAGATGGGGGAGGGTACGAGCAGTTCTTC
CDR3 protein: CASSLDGGGYEQFF
V gene: TRBV7-2
J gene: TRBJ2-1
CDR3 length: 14
clone size: NA
D gene: TRBD2

CDR3 DNA: TGCGCCAGCAGCCCAGAAGCTAACTATGGCTACACCTTC
CDR3 protein: CASSPEANYGYTF
V gene: TRBV5-1
J gene: TRBJ1-2
CDR3 length: 13
clone size: few
D gene: NA

CDR3 DNA: TGTGCTAGTGGTTTGGTACAGGGGGAGGGGGCTTCGGAAAAACTGTTTTTT
CDR3 protein: CASGLVQGEGASEKLFF
V gene: TRBV12-5
J gene: TRBJ1-4
CDR3 length: 17
clone size: NA
D gene: TRBD1

CDR3 DNA: TGTGCCAGCAGCCCTGGACAGGGGGACCTCTATGGCTACACCTTC
CDR3 protein: CASSPGQGDLYGYTF
V gene: TRBV7-9
J gene: TRBJ1-2
CDR3 length: 15
clone size: NA
D gene: TRBD1

CDR3 DNA: TGTGCCAGCAGCCTTAGCGGGAAGGGGCTCGAGCAGTACTTC
CDR3 protein: CASSLSGKGLEQYF
V gene: TRBV27
J gene: TRBJ2-7
CDR3 length: 14
clone size: few
D gene: TRBD2

CDR3 DNA: TGCGCCAGCAGCTTGGGGGGCCTCCACAATGAGCAGTTCTTC
CDR3 protein: CASSLGGLHNEQFF
V gene: TRBV5-1
J gene: TRBJ2-1
CDR3 length: 14
clone size: NA
D gene: NA

CDR3 DNA: TGCAGTGCTAGAGAAGGGGACCTGGACTATGGCTACACCTTC
CDR3 protein: CSAREGDLDYGYTF
V gene: TRBV20-1
J gene: TRBJ1-2
CDR3 length: 14
clone size: NA
D gene: NA

CDR3 DNA: TGCAGTGCTAGGGCGTGGGGGATTCAGAACACTGAAGCTTTCTTT
CDR3 protein: CSARAWGIQNTEAFF
V gene: TRBV20-1
J gene: TRBJ1-1
CDR3 length: 15
clone size: NA
D gene: NA

CDR3 DNA: TGCGCCAGCAGCCAAGATAAGCTAGCGGCAGATACGCAGTATTTT
CDR3 protein: CASSQDKLAADTQYF
V gene: TRBV4-3
J gene: TRBJ2-3
CDR3 length: 15
clone size: NA
D gene: TRBD2

CDR3 DNA: TGTGCCAGCAGTTACCTCGGCCAGGGCCATGAGCAGTTCTTC
CDR3 protein: CASSYLGQGHEQFF
V gene: TRBV6-2/TRBV6-3
J gene: TRBJ2-1
CDR3 length: 14
clone size: few
D gene: NA

CDR3 DNA: TGTGCCACAGGGGGGACTAACTATGGCTACACCTTC
CDR3 protein: CATGGTNYGYTF
V gene: TRBV27
J gene: TRBJ1-2
CDR3 length: 12
clone size: NA
D gene: TRBD1

CDR3 DNA: TGTGCCAGCACCCTTCGCCAGGACAGTGATAACTATGGCTACACCTTC
CDR3 protein: CASTLRQDSDNYGYTF
V gene: TRBV12-3/TRBV12-4
J gene: TRBJ1-2
CDR3 length: 16
clone size: NA
D gene: NA

CDR3 DNA: TGTGCCAGCAGCCAAGGAAGGACAGAGAATGAAAAACTGTTTTTT
CDR3 protein: CASSQGRTENEKLFF
V gene: TRBV4-2
J gene: TRBJ1-4
CDR3 length: 15
clone size: few
D gene: NA

CDR3 DNA: TGTGCCAGCAGCCCACACCCCGGGCAGGACTATGGCTACACCTTC
CDR3 protein: CASSPHPGQDYGYTF
V gene: TRBV11-3
J gene: TRBJ1-2
CDR3 length: 15
clone size: NA
D gene: NA

CDR3 DNA: TGTGCCAGCAGCTTCCCCGGGACAGGCAACTATGGCTACACCTTC
CDR3 protein: CASSFPGTGNYGYTF
V gene: TRBV7-9
J gene: TRBJ1-2
CDR3 length: 15
clone size: NA
D gene: TRBD1

CDR3 DNA: TGTGCCTCCGGGGCCGGGACTAATGAAAAACTGTTTTTT
CDR3 protein: CASGAGTNEKLFF
V gene: TRBV30
J gene: TRBJ1-4
CDR3 length: 13
clone size: NA
D gene: NA

CDR3 DNA: TGCAGCGTGGCGAAGGGGGTCGTCACAGATACGCAGTATTTT
CDR3 protein: CSVAKGVVTDTQYF
V gene: TRBV29-1
J gene: TRBJ2-3
CDR3 length: 14
clone size: NA
D gene: NA

CDR3 DNA: TGCGCCAGCAGGCTAGGGACAGAGAATGAAAAACTGTTTTTT
CDR3 protein: CASRLGTENEKLFF
V gene: TRBV5-1
J gene: TRBJ1-4
CDR3 length: 14
clone size: NA
D gene: TRBD1

CDR3 DNA: TGTGCCAGCAGCTTATTACGGGACAGAATTAACACCGGGGAGCTGTTTTTT
CDR3 protein: CASSLLRDRINTGELFF
V gene: TRBV7-2
J gene: TRBJ2-2
CDR3 length: 17
clone size: few
D gene: TRBD1

CDR3 DNA: TGTGCCAGCAGCAGCCGTGGAGACTATGGCTACACCTTC
CDR3 protein: CASSSRGDYGYTF
V gene: TRBV28
J gene: TRBJ1-2
CDR3 length: 13
clone size: few
D gene: NA